This is a list of T cell receptor beta chains from one sample in a study of control samples from healthy donors and cancer patients. The data were produced by immunoSEQ multiplex PCR, yet TCRdb's version contains in-frame clones alone and is incomplete. This table holds approximately 58,000 clones, roughly nine tenths found once. Specimen: PBMCs. The receptors derive from a man aged 55 to 69 with head and neck cancer. CDR3s leave out the opening cysteine and the closing phenylalanine or tryptophan. Fields, in order: CDR3 protein, J gene, V gene.

CDR3 protein: ASSVESYNEQF
J gene: TRBJ2-1
V gene: TRBV5-1

CDR3 protein: ASSSRQGRTDTQY
J gene: TRBJ2-3
V gene: TRBV7-4

CDR3 protein: ASSFPAPRYVYLTDTQY
J gene: TRBJ2-3
V gene: TRBV7-9

CDR3 protein: ASSQPIWTADQPQH
J gene: TRBJ1-5
V gene: TRBV3-1/TRBV3-2

CDR3 protein: ASRTGKGTEAF
J gene: TRBJ1-1
V gene: TRBV6-5

CDR3 protein: ASSQGTGGYEQY
J gene: TRBJ2-7
V gene: TRBV7-2

CDR3 protein: ASHPGSSYEQY
J gene: TRBJ2-7
V gene: TRBV10-3

CDR3 protein: ASSPRVADTGELF
J gene: TRBJ2-2
V gene: TRBV7-9

CDR3 protein: ASKSQGIYNEQF
J gene: TRBJ2-1
V gene: TRBV28

CDR3 protein: ASSLDRTSPLH
J gene: TRBJ1-6
V gene: TRBV7-9

CDR3 protein: ASSFYPHLAGGEETQY
J gene: TRBJ2-5
V gene: TRBV7-8

CDR3 protein: ASSLTGEVAYNEQF
J gene: TRBJ2-1
V gene: TRBV5-1

CDR3 protein: ASSQDGQGAAF
J gene: TRBJ1-1
V gene: TRBV3-1/TRBV3-2

CDR3 protein: ASSEGPSRGSYTQY
J gene: TRBJ2-3
V gene: TRBV9

CDR3 protein: ASSRTSDSNTGELF
J gene: TRBJ2-2
V gene: TRBV18

CDR3 protein: SVGGIEAF
J gene: TRBJ1-1
V gene: TRBV20-1

CDR3 protein: ASSSQAGADTQY
J gene: TRBJ2-3
V gene: TRBV13

CDR3 protein: ASKEVVTNTQY
J gene: TRBJ2-3
V gene: TRBV2

CDR3 protein: ATQSLPGGGNQPQH
J gene: TRBJ1-5
V gene: TRBV24-1

CDR3 protein: AWTLGQGANTIY
J gene: TRBJ1-3
V gene: TRBV30

CDR3 protein: ASSQVQGPIEKLF
J gene: TRBJ1-4
V gene: TRBV4-3

CDR3 protein: ASSLGTSGLAGELF
J gene: TRBJ2-2
V gene: TRBV10-1

CDR3 protein: ASSLSGDTDTQY
J gene: TRBJ2-3
V gene: TRBV7-9

CDR3 protein: ASSQLRPGGNGELF
J gene: TRBJ2-2
V gene: TRBV3-1/TRBV3-2

CDR3 protein: ASSSHYEQY
J gene: TRBJ2-7
V gene: TRBV11-2

CDR3 protein: ASRPFHREKLF
J gene: TRBJ1-4
V gene: TRBV28

CDR3 protein: ASSPTGKETQY
J gene: TRBJ2-5
V gene: TRBV12-3/TRBV12-4

CDR3 protein: ASSDTGWGPNQPQH
J gene: TRBJ1-5
V gene: TRBV6-1

CDR3 protein: ASSPHYQTYEQY
J gene: TRBJ2-7
V gene: TRBV28

CDR3 protein: ASIEGVSGGVASYNEQF
J gene: TRBJ2-1
V gene: TRBV2

CDR3 protein: ASSLLAGTGGTEAF
J gene: TRBJ1-1
V gene: TRBV28

CDR3 protein: ASSQSSAANYGYT
J gene: TRBJ1-2
V gene: TRBV4-1

CDR3 protein: AISPLGPSGPNTGELF
J gene: TRBJ2-2
V gene: TRBV10-3

CDR3 protein: ASRTTSLHEQF
J gene: TRBJ2-1
V gene: TRBV27

CDR3 protein: ASSLVSYEQY
J gene: TRBJ2-7
V gene: TRBV7-9

CDR3 protein: ASSEVGVTQY
J gene: TRBJ2-5
V gene: TRBV6-1

CDR3 protein: SASTMQADTQY
J gene: TRBJ2-3
V gene: TRBV20-1

CDR3 protein: ASSPPEGRNTEAF
J gene: TRBJ1-1
V gene: TRBV18

CDR3 protein: ASSLGPRGVNTEAF
J gene: TRBJ1-1
V gene: TRBV5-1

CDR3 protein: ASSYRDSPLH
J gene: TRBJ1-6
V gene: TRBV6-5

CDR3 protein: ASSRDRGQVETQY
J gene: TRBJ2-5
V gene: TRBV5-1

CDR3 protein: SVEHREAGWEQY
J gene: TRBJ2-7
V gene: TRBV29-1

CDR3 protein: ASSFAGRLETQY
J gene: TRBJ2-5
V gene: TRBV7-9

CDR3 protein: ASSRQTIRTRPFTDTQY
J gene: TRBJ2-3
V gene: TRBV3-1/TRBV3-2

CDR3 protein: ASSVGWGAYNSPLH
J gene: TRBJ1-6
V gene: TRBV6-1

CDR3 protein: ASGTWGLAGPDTDTQY
J gene: TRBJ2-3
V gene: TRBV28

CDR3 protein: ASSSTGVGYT
J gene: TRBJ1-2
V gene: TRBV28

CDR3 protein: ASSPPWTAGNTIY
J gene: TRBJ1-3
V gene: TRBV18

CDR3 protein: ASSPPTGIGTEAF
J gene: TRBJ1-1
V gene: TRBV28

CDR3 protein: ASSFSNYGYT
J gene: TRBJ1-2
V gene: TRBV5-6

CDR3 protein: ASSQRHVSTGELF
J gene: TRBJ2-2
V gene: TRBV7-2

CDR3 protein: ASSIGSSYNEQF
J gene: TRBJ2-1
V gene: TRBV19

CDR3 protein: ASSNEGDTIY
J gene: TRBJ1-3
V gene: TRBV5-1